The rows below give T cell receptor beta chains drawn from one sample of a study of CD8 T cells in Susac syndrome. MiXCR, applied by TCRdb to the immunoSEQ multiplex PCR reads, yields one record per CDR3 protein. The sample carries some 160,000 distinct CDR3 sequences, 85% to 95% recorded once. The sequencing input was CD8+ T cells from PBMCs. Receptors were obtained from a human donor with multiple sclerosis. Both conserved end residues are part of each CDR3. A D gene is named only where the DNA matches it firmly. Clone size is stated in some rows and not others, as once, few, many or a class when expanded.

cdr3_length clone_size d_call j_call v_call cdr3_aa cdr3_nt
16 - - TRBJ1-2 TRBV5-1 CASSPGPRKGNYGYTF TGCGCCAGCAGCCCAGGCCCCCGTAAGGGGAACTATGGCTACACCTTC
16 - - TRBJ1-2 TRBV24-1 CATSALRGAANYGYTF TGTGCCACCAGTGCCCTCCGGGGGGCGGCTAACTATGGCTACACCTTC
15 once TRBD1 TRBJ2-7 TRBV20-1 CSASGLTGSLYEQYF TGCAGTGCTAGTGGGTTGACAGGGTCACTCTACGAGCAGTACTTC
14 - - TRBJ2-7 TRBV7-2 CASSLLGLSYEQYF TGTGCCAGCAGCTTGCTAGGACTCTCCTACGAGCAGTACTTC
15 - - TRBJ1-1 TRBV7-3 CASRKIGGIHTEAFF TGTGCCAGCAGAAAGATCGGGGGGATACACACTGAAGCTTTCTTT
15 few - TRBJ2-6 TRBV14 CASSQVGSGANVLTF TGTGCCAGCAGCCAAGTTGGCTCTGGGGCCAACGTCCTGACTTTC
13 - TRBD1 TRBJ1-1 TRBV5-1 CASSETGWTEAFF TGCGCCAGCAGCGAGACAGGGTGGACTGAAGCTTTCTTT
16 - TRBD2 TRBJ2-2 TRBV20-1 CSAPNSSGGESGELFF TGCAGTGCTCCGAACTCTAGCGGGGGGGAAAGCGGGGAGCTGTTTTTT
15 - - TRBJ1-1 TRBV15 CATSRDGDGHTEAFF TGTGCCACCAGCAGAGATGGGGACGGGCACACTGAAGCTTTCTTT
14 - - TRBJ2-7 TRBV20-1 CSAINYREYNEQYF TGCAGTGCGATCAACTACAGGGAGTATAACGAGCAGTACTTC